This paragraph covers one T cell receptor beta chain sequence. The antigen remains undetermined. The entry originates in a study of monozygotic twins with inflammatory bowel disease. Study-wide results and limits: Resolution of different T cell subtypes was not achieved.

This CDR3 is built from 12 residues. Germline V gene sequence: CDR1 MNHNY, CDR2 SVGAGI (reference sequence). Reprocessing the 5' RACE reads, TCRdb reports a single entry for every CDR3 protein and omits DNA. The listing records about 440,000 distinct CDR3 sequences. No sorting of T cells preceded isolation of total RNA from whole blood. Sequencing input: blood. The gene calls are TRBV6-6 and TRBJ2-3. The clonotype originates from a human donor with ulcerative colitis or Crohn's disease, or a healthy co-twin of an affected twin (not recorded which). The CDR3 here is CASSPLGRTQYF.